A single sample gave rise to the 20 T cell receptor beta chains below, sequenced in a study of T cell repertoires in cytomegalovirus infection (dated by TCRdb to the late 2010s). For these TCRs, the target antigens are not known. Sequencing instrument: Illumina HiSeq 1500. TCRdb reprocessed the public reads (quality trimming at Q25 with fastp, clone calling with MiXCR) and kept in-frame beta chains. Identical CDR3 proteins give one entry, which carries the most common genes and DNA. The sample profile shows around 360,000 distinct CDR3 sequences; about 35% of them were found once. Jointly, the top ten make up approximately 15% of the sample. This specimen's treatment or condition label, interpreted: in vitro stimulation with specific CMV peptide epitopes to enrich CMV-specific T cells. This specimen consisted of cultured PBMCs, obtained from culture after CMV antigen stimulation. Source of these receptors: a human donor in good health (CMV status not recorded). Some clones in this sample may be carry-over from other donors' samples.

The V call is TRBV6-1, the J call TRBJ2-1; 13 bases line up with TRBD2. Germline values: CDR1 MNHNS, CDR2 SASEGT. This CDR3 has 15 residues. Germline trimming cut 1 base from V and 9 bases from J; bases unmatched to any gene: 3. The CDR3, as DNA: TGTGCCAGCAGTGAAGGGACTAGCGGGAGTACTGAGCAGTTCTTC. It codes for CASSEGTSGSTEQFF.

The J gene is TRBJ2-5, the V gene TRBV28; D is possibly TRBD1 (5 bases). Trimming left V 3 bases short and J 1 base short, with 9 bases between. The CDR3 consists of 14 residues. The germline V gene has CDR1 MDHEN and CDR2 SYDVKM. CDR3 DNA sequence: TGTGCCAGCAGTTTTTCGACAGTCCAAGAGACCCAGTACTTC. Protein sequence: CASSFSTVQETQYF.

This clonotype was recorded a few times. The J gene is TRBJ2-3, the V gene TRBV11-2; D might be TRBD1 or TRBD2, each matching 6 bases. The CDR3 runs to 17 residues. Germline V CDR1 and CDR2: SGHAT, FQNNGV. V was cut by 3 bases and J by 0 bases, with 16 bases left in between. CDR3: CASSFSWGATSTDTQYF. In DNA, the CDR3 is TGTGCCAGCAGCTTTTCATGGGGGGCCACTAGCACAGATACGCAGTATTTT.

This clonotype has more than one count but fewer than ten. The rearrangement uses TRBV7-8 and TRBJ1-1; tentative D call: TRBD1 (5 bases). The CDR3 extends over 13 amino acids. Germline-derived CDR1 and CDR2 are SGHVS and FQNEAQ. V gave up 6 bases and J gave up 0 bases, with 8 bases separating them. CDR3 sequence (DNA): TGTGCCAGCAGGGGACTCCTGAACACTGAAGCTTTCTTT. It yields the protein CASRGLLNTEAFF.

This clonotype has more than one count but fewer than ten. V gene TRBV7-8 combines with J gene TRBJ2-7; D not certain. This CDR3 has 11 amino acids. Germline V gene data show CDR1 as SGHVS and CDR2 as FQNEAQ. V was trimmed by 5 bases and J by 0 bases, leaving 2 bases between them. The CDR3: CASSGSYEQYF. CDR3 bases: TGTGCCAGCAGCGGCTCCTACGAGCAGTACTTC.

This clonotype was counted a few times. The chain combines TRBV11-3 with TRBJ2-3; TRBD2 matches 12 bases. J lost 0 bases, V lost 5 bases, and 3 bases had no gene match. The CDR3 is 16 amino acids. CDR1 is SGHNT and CDR2 is YENEEA in the germline V gene. In DNA form, the CDR3 reads TGTGCCAGCAGCGCAGGGACTAGCGGGAGCACAGATACGCAGTATTTT. Amino acid sequence: CASSAGTSGSTDTQYF.

For the CDR3, the DNA is TGTGCCAGCAGTTCCGGCAGTCAGGGCGGGCAGTACGTC. Protein product: CASSSGSQGGQYV. The rearrangement joins TRBV6-1 to TRBJ2-7, with a tentative D call TRBD1 (5 bases). V was clipped by 5 bases and J by 9 bases, with 17 bases between them. Germline CDR1 and CDR2: MNHNS and SASEGT. The CDR3 is 13 amino acids.

This clonotype was picked up one time. The chain is built from TRBV28 and TRBJ2-7; no definite D call. V lost 11 bases, J lost 2 bases, and 16 bases lay in between. The CDR3 sequence is 13 residues long. The germline V gene encodes CDR1 MDHEN and CDR2 SYDVKM. CDR3 protein: CASTVQFPYEQYF. The CDR3 nucleotides are TGTGCCTCCACGGTTCAGTTCCCCTACGAGCAGTACTTC.

The rearrangement joins TRBV11-1 to TRBJ1-2, with a possible D match to TRBD1 (5 bases). This CDR3 comprises 14 residues. Germline CDR1 is SGHAT and CDR2 is FQDESV (reference sequence). Deletions cut 5 bases from V and 6 bases from J, with 16 bases between. The CDR3 bases are TGTGCCAGCAGCGCGCAGAAGCAGGGACATGGCTACACCTTC. Amino acids: CASSAQKQGHGYTF.

The chain employs TRBV6-6 and TRBJ2-7, with D possibly matching TRBD2 (6 bases). CDR1 and CDR2 from the germline V gene are MNHNY and SVGAGI (reference sequence). The CDR3 sequence is 17 residues long. Trimming shortened V by 0 bases and J by 4 bases, and 19 bases separated the two germline ends. CDR3: CASSYSVGGGYRYEQYF. The CDR3, as DNA: TGTGCCAGCAGTTACTCGGTGGGGGGAGGATATCGTTACGAGCAGTACTTC.

This clonotype was found many times. The chain employs TRBV4-3 and TRBJ2-7; either TRBD1 or TRBD2 may fit D (6 bases each). Germline assignment: CDR1 LGHNA and CDR2 YSLEER. The ends were cut back, 0 bases at V and 2 bases at J, with 17 bases in the middle. The CDR3 is made up of 17 amino acids. The CDR3 sequence is CASSQDYREDFPYEQYF. The CDR3 nucleotides are TGCGCCAGCAGCCAAGATTACAGGGAGGATTTTCCCTACGAGCAGTACTTC.

This clonotype was recorded a few times. This sequence joins TRBV12-3 or TRBV12-4 and TRBJ1-2; 9 bases fit TRBD1. This CDR3 has 18 amino acids. V shed 7 bases and J 6 bases; nucleotides not matched to a gene: 21. CDR3 loop: CASTDGEGDREYVHGYTF. The CDR3 DNA reads TGTGCCAGCACCGACGGTGAAGGGGACAGGGAGTACGTACATGGCTACACCTTC.

Only a few counts were recorded for this clonotype. The V and J genes are TRBV4-1 and TRBJ2-1; D is uncertain. The CDR3 contains 13 residues. Trimming pared 0 bases from V and 7 bases from J, leaving 7 bases between. Germline CDR1 is MGHRA and CDR2 is YSYEKL. CDR3 amino acids: CASSQERENEQFF. The DNA for the CDR3 is TGCGCCAGCAGCCAAGAGCGTGAGAATGAGCAGTTCTTC.

The V gene is TRBV19, the J gene TRBJ2-7; D is perhaps TRBD2 (5 bases). This CDR3 contains 13 residues. The V gene lost 6 bases and the J gene lost 4 bases, with 13 bases spanning the gap. Germline V gene sequence: CDR1 LNHDA, CDR2 SQIVND (reference sequence). The CDR3 sequence: CASRTHRGYEQYV. DNA of the CDR3: TGTGCCAGTAGGACGCACCGGGGTTACGAGCAGTACGTC.

The J gene is TRBJ1-5, the V gene TRBV6-2 or TRBV6-3, with 8 bases matching TRBD1. The CDR3 sequence is 14 residues long. The germline V gene has CDR1 MNHEY and CDR2 SVGEGT. The V segment lost 5 bases and the J segment 2 bases; nucleotides outside the gene matches: 2. The CDR3 region has the DNA TGTGCCAGCAGTAAACAGGGGGGCAATCAGCCCCAGCATTTT. As protein: CASSKQGGNQPQHF.

The rearrangement links TRBV4-1 to TRBJ2-7; D gene ambiguous. This CDR3 has 16 amino acids. Germline CDR1 reads MGHRA; CDR2 reads YSYEKL. Trimming took 0 bases from V and 0 from J, leaving 12 bases between them. The CDR3 is CASSQEAGPSSYEQYF. The CDR3 DNA reads TGCGCCAGCAGCCAAGAGGCCGGGCCTAGCTCCTACGAGCAGTACTTC.

The V gene is TRBV10-3, the J gene TRBJ1-5; 10 positions match TRBD1. The CDR3 has 14 residues. Germline trimming cut 6 bases from V and 7 bases from J; bases unmatched to any gene: 6. From germline, CDR1 is ENHRY and CDR2 SYGVKD. The CDR3, as DNA: TGTGCCATCAGCCCCGGGACAGGGGACCAGCCCCAGCATTTT. Translated: CAISPGTGDQPQHF.

The rearrangement uses TRBV10-3 and TRBJ1-1, with D possibly TRBD1 on 5 matching bases. Germline lookup yields CDR1 ENHRY and CDR2 SYGVKD. Trimming cost V 0 bases and J 9 bases, with 20 bases left between them. The CDR3 consists of 16 residues. CDR3 residues: CAISESLGTGTVKAFF. In DNA form, the CDR3 reads TGTGCCATCAGTGAGTCGTTGGGGACCGGGACGGTGAAAGCTTTCTTT.

Only a few counts were recorded for this clonotype. The chain is built from TRBV5-1 and TRBJ2-1, with 9 bases that match TRBD2. This CDR3 contains 15 residues. Germline assignment: CDR1 SGHRS and CDR2 YFSETQ. Trimming at V came to 0 bases and at J to 9 bases, leaving 7 bases not matched to a gene. The CDR3 reads CASSLGAGGPSEQFF. The CDR3 DNA reads TGCGCCAGCAGCTTGGGTGCGGGAGGGCCTAGTGAGCAGTTCTTC.

The V and J genes are TRBV5-4 and TRBJ2-1; 7 bases agree with TRBD2. The CDR3 is made up of 14 amino acids. CDR1 and CDR2 from the germline V gene are SGHNT and YYREEE (reference sequence). The junction had 3 bases not matched to a gene; V was cut back by 1 base and J by 5 bases. CDR3 sequence: CASSLRAGNNEQFF. The CDR3, as DNA: TGTGCCAGCAGCTTGCGAGCGGGGAACAATGAGCAGTTCTTC.